Listed here are 14 T cell receptor beta chains from one sample, sequenced in a study of radiation and T cells in renal cell carcinoma. Libraries were prepared by immunoSEQ multiplex PCR; TCRdb keeps only in-frame clonotypes and omits some of them. This table holds about 160,000 clones, roughly nine tenths found once. Regarding time point: baseline pretreatment blood. Described treatment: 15 Gy SBRT to primary tumor, nephrectomy 4 weeks later. The material was blood, obtained from a patient whose treatment included radiotherapy and nephrectomy. These receptors originate from a woman aged 70-85 years with renal cell carcinoma.

There are a few counts of this clone. This sequence joins TRBV11-2 and TRBJ1-2, with D perhaps matching TRBD1 (5 bases). Trimming shortened V by 5 bases and J by 2 bases, and 12 bases separated the two germline ends. In germline, CDR1 is SGHAT, CDR2 FQNNGV. The CDR3 consists of 14 residues. CDR3 amino acids: CASSTGGKNYGYTF. The DNA of the CDR3 is TGTGCCAGCAGCACGGGGGGAAAGAACTATGGCTACACCTTC.

The V gene is TRBV5-1, the J gene TRBJ2-5; maybe TRBD2 (7 bases). The CDR3 consists of 17 residues. Trimming removed 4 bases at V and 5 bases at J, with 24 bases between. The germline V gene encodes CDR1 SGHRS and CDR2 YFSETQ. The CDR3 loop is CASSIIPVAGAGETQYF. In DNA form, the CDR3 reads TGCGCCAGCAGCATCATTCCCGTCGCGGGGGCCGGGGAGACCCAGTACTTC.

CDR3 sequence reads: CASSEAQAGVKETQYF. CDR3 sequence (DNA): TGTGCCAGCAGTGAAGCGCAAGCGGGGGTTAAAGAGACCCAGTACTTC. J is TRBJ2-5 and V is TRBV6-1; 8 positions agree with TRBD2. This CDR3 has 16 residues. Germline CDR1 reads MNHNS; CDR2 reads SASEGT. V lost 0 bases to trimming and J lost 3 bases; unmatched junction nucleotides: 6.

The V call is TRBV30, the J call TRBJ1-6; D call uncertain. The CDR3 spans 13 residues. V lost 4 bases, J lost 5 bases, and 9 bases lay in between. The germline CDR1 and CDR2 sequences are GTSNPN and SVGIG (reference sequence). CDR3 amino acids: CAWNRAHNSPLHF. The CDR3 coding sequence is TGTGCCTGGAACCGGGCTCATAATTCACCCCTCCACTTT.

V and J are TRBV11-1 and TRBJ2-5, with unresolved D. Deletions cut 1 base from V and 5 bases from J, with 11 bases between. CDR1 and CDR2 from the germline V gene are SGHAT and FQDESV (reference sequence). This CDR3 is 14 amino acids long. The CDR3 nucleotides are TGTGCCAGCAGCTTAGGAGGCGTACTTGAGACCCAGTACTTC. Its protein is CASSLGGVLETQYF.

The chain joins TRBV18 to TRBJ2-7; D is possibly TRBD2 (5 bases). Germline loops: CDR1 KGHSH, CDR2 LQKENI. V was cut by 4 bases and J by 6 bases, with 13 bases left in between. CDR3 size: 13 residues. The CDR3 region has the DNA TGTGCCAGCTCACAGGGAGAGGAGCGCGAGCAGTACTTC. Its translation: CASSQGEEREQYF.

The genes are TRBV5-8 and TRBJ2-3; no firm D call. The CDR3 totals 16 residues. The V gene lost 2 bases and the J gene lost 0 bases, with 13 bases spanning the gap. Per the germline V gene, CDR1 is SGHTS and CDR2 is YDEGEE. CDR3: CASSLRTVGSTDTQYF. CDR3 sequence (DNA): TGTGCCAGCAGCTTACGTACGGTTGGTAGCACAGATACGCAGTATTTT.

J is TRBJ1-1 and V is TRBV7-9, with 10 bases identical to TRBD1. This CDR3 is 14 amino acids long. The V gene's germline CDR1 is SEHNR and CDR2 FQNEAQ (reference sequence). With 1 base clipped from V and 10 bases from J, the junction kept 6 bases outside the gene matches. The CDR3 here is CASSLGQGASRAFF. CDR3 in DNA: TGTGCCAGCAGCTTAGGACAGGGGGCCAGTCGAGCTTTCTTT.

V is TRBV19 and J is TRBJ1-5; D unclear. In germline, CDR1 is LNHDA, CDR2 SQIVND (reference sequence). V lost 5 bases and J lost 5, with 13 bases in between. This CDR3 comprises 14 residues. CDR3 protein: CASSPRGWDQPQHF. In nucleotides, the CDR3 is TGTGCCAGTAGTCCTCGGGGATGGGATCAGCCCCAGCATTTT.

This clone has more than one count but fewer than ten. The chain joins TRBV6-6 to TRBJ1-1; no firm D call. From germline, CDR1 is MNHNY and CDR2 SVGAGI (reference sequence). Trimming took off 9 bases at V and 4 bases at J, with 9 bases between the two ends. This CDR3 spans 11 amino acids. The CDR3 region has the DNA TGTGCCAGTCGGATGGGCACTGAAGCTTTCTTT. Translation gives CASRMGTEAFF.

The chain links TRBV5-8 to TRBJ1-2, with D hard to call. The CDR3 has 14 amino acids. V lost 2 bases to trimming and J lost 0 bases, with 8 bases between them. Germline lookup yields CDR1 SGHTS and CDR2 YDEGEE. The CDR3 bases are TGTGCCAGCAGCTTCACCAGACCTAACTATGGCTACACCTTC. It is translated as CASSFTRPNYGYTF. Full variable domain (outside the CDR3, taken from reference TRBV5-8 and TRBJ1-2): EAGVTQSPTHLIKTRGQQATLRCSPISGHTSVYWYQQALGLGLQFLLWYDEGEERNRGNFPPRFSGRQFPNYSSELNVNALELEDSALYLCASSFTRPNYGYTFGSGTRLTVV.

V is TRBV7-2 and J is TRBJ2-3; unclear D gene. Germline values: CDR1 SGHTA, CDR2 FQGNSA. Trimming took 1 base from V and 3 from J, leaving 5 bases between them. The CDR3 length is 13 residues. The CDR3 protein is CASSLDYTDTQYF. The CDR3 coding sequence is TGTGCCAGCAGCTTAGACTATACAGATACGCAGTATTTT.

The chain couples TRBV21-1 to TRBJ2-1; TRBD2, the table's D call, lacks a check against the DNA. TRBV21-1 counts as a pseudogene. The CDR3 runs 18 residues. This CDR3 is CASSKGLPFEWSYNEQFF. CDR3 nucleotide sequence: TGTGCCAGCAGCAAAGGACTACCTTTCGAGTGGTCCTACAATGAGCAGTTCTTC.

There are a few counts of this clone. The CDR3 protein is CASSEGGETQYF. In nucleotides, the CDR3 is TGTGCCAGCAGTGAAGGGGGGGAGACCCAGTACTTC. This chain links TRBV2 with TRBJ2-5, with D tentatively TRBD1 or TRBD2 (5 bases each). The CDR3 is 12 amino acids. Looked up from germline, CDR1 is SNHLY and CDR2 is FYNNEI. V shed 1 base and J shed 5 bases, with 5 bases lying between them. The whole variable domain, remainder taken from reference TRBV2 and TRBJ2-5, is EPEVTQTPSHQVTQMGQEVILRCVPISNHLYFYWYRQILGQKVEFLVSFYNNEISEKSEIFDDQFSVERPDGSNFTLKIRSTKLEDSAMYFCASSEGGETQYFGPGTRLLVL.